The rows below give T cell receptor beta chains drawn from one sample of a study of patients and donors after allogeneic stem cell transplantation. TCRdb fed the RT-PCR reads into MiXCR, producing one record per CDR3 protein. The sample carries about 39,000 distinct CDR3 sequences, about 30% recorded once. Material: blood, either unsorted or a sorted T cell fraction (not recorded which). These TCRs come from a human donor who was either an allogeneic HSCT recipient or a stem cell or donor lymphocyte infusion donor (not recorded which). It is not recorded whose cells these are; they may come from a transplant donor. The CDR3 runs from the conserved cysteine through the conserved F or W. A D gene is named only where the DNA matches it firmly. Not all rows give a size; the values are once, few, many and, for expanded clones, a class.

d_gene: TRBD1; v_gene: TRBV10-3; abundance: .; j_gene: TRBJ1-2; CDR3nt: TGTGCCATCTACAATACAGGGGCTAACTATGGCTACACCTTC; CDR3aa: CAIYNTGANYGYTF
d_gene: .; v_gene: TRBV28; abundance: many; j_gene: TRBJ1-2; CDR3nt: TGTGCCAGCAGTTCACCGACTCGGGGGTACTATGGCTACACCTTC; CDR3aa: CASSSPTRGYYGYTF
d_gene: TRBD1; v_gene: TRBV9; abundance: .; j_gene: TRBJ2-2; CDR3nt: TGTGCCAGCAGCCCGGGACAGCCGTTGAACACCGGGGAGCTGTTTTTT; CDR3aa: CASSPGQPLNTGELFF
d_gene: TRBD1; v_gene: TRBV20-1; abundance: few; j_gene: TRBJ1-1; CDR3nt: TGCAGTGCAGGACAGGGGGCGCGGACTGAAGCTTTCTTT; CDR3aa: CSAGQGARTEAFF
d_gene: .; v_gene: TRBV24-1; abundance: .; j_gene: TRBJ2-3; CDR3nt: TGTGCCACCAGTGATTACACCGGGACGATAATCCCAGATACGCAGTATTTT; CDR3aa: CATSDYTGTIIPDTQYF
d_gene: TRBD1; v_gene: TRBV28; abundance: many; j_gene: TRBJ1-5; CDR3nt: TGTGCCAGCAGTCGTGGGACAGAACAGCCCCAGCATTTT; CDR3aa: CASSRGTEQPQHF
d_gene: TRBD1; v_gene: TRBV29-1; abundance: .; j_gene: TRBJ1-2; CDR3nt: TGCAGCGCCCTGACAGGGTTTGGCTACACCTTC; CDR3aa: CSALTGFGYTF
d_gene: .; v_gene: TRBV4-2; abundance: few; j_gene: TRBJ1-5; CDR3nt: TGTGCCAGCAGCACCCGAGACAATCAGCCCCAGCATTTT; CDR3aa: CASSTRDNQPQHF
d_gene: .; v_gene: TRBV4-3; abundance: .; j_gene: TRBJ2-7; CDR3nt: TGCGCCAGCAGCCAAGAGAGTCTTATACCCTACGAGCAGTACTTC; CDR3aa: CASSQESLIPYEQYF
d_gene: TRBD2; v_gene: TRBV5-6; abundance: .; j_gene: TRBJ2-1; CDR3nt: TGTGCCAGCAGCTTGGTGCCTAGCGGGGGGGTTGAGCAGTTCTTC; CDR3aa: CASSLVPSGGVEQFF
d_gene: .; v_gene: TRBV10-3; abundance: few; j_gene: TRBJ1-2; CDR3nt: TGTGCCATCAGTGAGAGGGGACGCCCGGCGGTCCATGGCTACACCTTC; CDR3aa: CAISERGRPAVHGYTF
d_gene: .; v_gene: TRBV7-9; abundance: .; j_gene: TRBJ2-2; CDR3nt: TGTGCCAGCAGAAGGGGCAGGAACACCGGGGAGCTGTTTTTT; CDR3aa: CASRRGRNTGELFF
d_gene: TRBD1; v_gene: TRBV28; abundance: .; j_gene: TRBJ2-7; CDR3nt: TGTGCCAGCAGTCCCCTACCGGGACAGGGGAACTCCTACGAGCAGTACTTC; CDR3aa: CASSPLPGQGNSYEQYF
d_gene: TRBD1; v_gene: TRBV5-4; abundance: many; j_gene: TRBJ1-2; CDR3nt: TGTGCCAGCAGCCATCAGGGGGCTGGCTATGGCTACACCTTC; CDR3aa: CASSHQGAGYGYTF
d_gene: .; v_gene: TRBV20-1; abundance: .; j_gene: TRBJ2-7; CDR3nt: TGCAGTGCCCAAGCGGGTACGACTTCCTACGAGCAGTACTTC; CDR3aa: CSAQAGTTSYEQYF
d_gene: .; v_gene: TRBV20-1; abundance: .; j_gene: TRBJ2-1; CDR3nt: TGCAGTGCTAGAGATCGGCGGGCGGTTTATGGCAATGAGCAGTTCTTC; CDR3aa: CSARDRRAVYGNEQFF
d_gene: .; v_gene: TRBV4-1; abundance: few; j_gene: TRBJ2-4; CDR3nt: TGCGCCAGCAGCCCTCGGCGGACAGAAAACATTCAGTACTTC; CDR3aa: CASSPRRTENIQYF
d_gene: .; v_gene: TRBV5-1; abundance: .; j_gene: TRBJ2-3; CDR3nt: TGCGCCAGCAGCTTGGATCCGGGAGCTCACGGAGATACGCAGTATTTT; CDR3aa: CASSLDPGAHGDTQYF
d_gene: TRBD1; v_gene: TRBV5-1; abundance: .; j_gene: TRBJ1-2; CDR3nt: TGCGCCAGCAGCGGAGACAGGGGGGGATATGGCTACACCTTC; CDR3aa: CASSGDRGGYGYTF
d_gene: .; v_gene: TRBV3-1; abundance: .; j_gene: TRBJ2-5; CDR3nt: TGTGCCAGCAGCCGACCGGGGCCCATGTCGGAGACCCAGTACTTC; CDR3aa: CASSRPGPMSETQYF
d_gene: TRBD2; v_gene: TRBV10-3; abundance: few; j_gene: TRBJ2-1; CDR3nt: TGTGCCATCAGTGAAAATAGCGGGAGAAGGGGCTCCTACAATGAGCAGTTCTTC; CDR3aa: CAISENSGRRGSYNEQFF
d_gene: .; v_gene: TRBV7-3; abundance: few; j_gene: TRBJ1-4; CDR3nt: TGTGCCAGCAGCTTAACCGGTGCAACTAATGAAAAACTGTTTTTT; CDR3aa: CASSLTGATNEKLFF
d_gene: TRBD2; v_gene: TRBV20-1; abundance: .; j_gene: TRBJ2-1; CDR3nt: TGCAGTGTTAGGACTAGCGGAACTAGTAAGGAGCAGTTCTTC; CDR3aa: CSVRTSGTSKEQFF
d_gene: .; v_gene: TRBV5-1; abundance: .; j_gene: TRBJ1-6; CDR3nt: TGCGCCAGCAGCCTGGTGGGGAAGAATTCACCCCTCCACTTT; CDR3aa: CASSLVGKNSPLHF
d_gene: .; v_gene: TRBV7-9; abundance: few; j_gene: TRBJ2-1; CDR3nt: TGTGCCAGCAGCCCCCTGGCGGGCCCAGTTGCAAATGAGCAGTTCTTC; CDR3aa: CASSPLAGPVANEQFF
d_gene: .; v_gene: TRBV5-5; abundance: once; j_gene: TRBJ2-3; CDR3nt: TGTGCCAGCAGCTTGCACAGGGTAAGCTCAGATACGCAGTATTTT; CDR3aa: CASSLHRVSSDTQYF
d_gene: .; v_gene: TRBV20-1; abundance: .; j_gene: TRBJ2-7; CDR3nt: TGCAGTGCCGGGACTCCCATCGGGATGGAGCAGTACTTC; CDR3aa: CSAGTPIGMEQYF
d_gene: .; v_gene: TRBV5-1; abundance: .; j_gene: TRBJ1-3; CDR3nt: TGCGCCAGCAGCTTGGTGGCGGGGTCTGGAAACACCATATATTTT; CDR3aa: CASSLVAGSGNTIYF
d_gene: TRBD2; v_gene: TRBV10-3; abundance: once; j_gene: TRBJ2-3; CDR3nt: TGTGCCACGAGGGCGGGGCTAGCGGAGATCACAGATACGCAGTATTTT; CDR3aa: CATRAGLAEITDTQYF
d_gene: .; v_gene: TRBV12-3/TRBV12-4; abundance: many; j_gene: TRBJ1-2; CDR3nt: TGTGCCAGCAGACGTTACAGGGTCTATGGCTACACCTTC; CDR3aa: CASRRYRVYGYTF
d_gene: .; v_gene: TRBV4-3; abundance: .; j_gene: TRBJ2-1; CDR3nt: TGCGCCAGCAGCCAAGACGCTAACTACAATGAGCAGTTCTTC; CDR3aa: CASSQDANYNEQFF
d_gene: TRBD1; v_gene: TRBV25-1; abundance: .; j_gene: TRBJ1-1; CDR3nt: TGTGCCAGCCGAGGGACAGCTGAAGCTTTCTTT; CDR3aa: CASRGTAEAFF
d_gene: TRBD2; v_gene: TRBV10-3; abundance: .; j_gene: TRBJ2-3; CDR3nt: TGTGCCATCAGTGAAAGCGGGAGGGCCGGGTCAGATACGCAGTATTTT; CDR3aa: CAISESGRAGSDTQYF
d_gene: .; v_gene: TRBV12-3/TRBV12-4; abundance: few; j_gene: TRBJ1-4; CDR3nt: TGTGCCAGCACAGACAAGCCCCATAATGAAAAACTGTTTTTT; CDR3aa: CASTDKPHNEKLFF
d_gene: TRBD2; v_gene: TRBV24-1; abundance: many; j_gene: TRBJ2-1; CDR3nt: TGTGCCACCAGTGATATCGGACTAGCGGACTACAATGAGCAGTTCTTC; CDR3aa: CATSDIGLADYNEQFF
d_gene: .; v_gene: TRBV6-4; abundance: many; j_gene: TRBJ1-5; CDR3nt: TGTGCCAGCAGTGACTCGATCCGGTACCATCAGCCCCAGCATTTT; CDR3aa: CASSDSIRYHQPQHF
d_gene: .; v_gene: TRBV28; abundance: few; j_gene: TRBJ1-2; CDR3nt: TGTGCCAGCAGCTCCCCGAGGGCATATGGCTACACCTTC; CDR3aa: CASSSPRAYGYTF
d_gene: .; v_gene: TRBV12-3/TRBV12-4; abundance: few; j_gene: TRBJ2-1; CDR3nt: TGTGCCAGCAGCGGACTGCCCAATGAGCAGTTCTTC; CDR3aa: CASSGLPNEQFF
d_gene: .; v_gene: TRBV7-3; abundance: .; j_gene: TRBJ2-3; CDR3nt: TGTGCCAGCAGCTTAATGCAGGGCTCTCCGAATACGCAGTATTTT; CDR3aa: CASSLMQGSPNTQYF
d_gene: .; v_gene: TRBV4-3; abundance: many; j_gene: TRBJ1-5; CDR3nt: TGCGCCAGCAGCCAAGATTACATGAATCAGCCCCAGCATTTT; CDR3aa: CASSQDYMNQPQHF
d_gene: .; v_gene: TRBV20-1; abundance: .; j_gene: TRBJ1-2; CDR3nt: TGCAGTGCTAGAGCCTCCGGGACCTATGGCTACACCTTC; CDR3aa: CSARASGTYGYTF
d_gene: .; v_gene: TRBV9; abundance: .; j_gene: TRBJ1-5; CDR3nt: TGTGCCAGCAGCGTAGCGGGAGTATCAGGACAGCCCCAGCATTTT; CDR3aa: CASSVAGVSGQPQHF
d_gene: TRBD1; v_gene: TRBV29-1; abundance: few; j_gene: TRBJ1-5; CDR3nt: TGCAGCGTTACGACAGGGAATAGCAATCAGCCCCAGCATTTT; CDR3aa: CSVTTGNSNQPQHF
d_gene: .; v_gene: TRBV4-3; abundance: .; j_gene: TRBJ2-1; CDR3nt: TGCGCCAGCAGCCAAGATCGAGGGTATAATGAGCAGTTCTTC; CDR3aa: CASSQDRGYNEQFF
d_gene: .; v_gene: TRBV10-3; abundance: few; j_gene: TRBJ2-7; CDR3nt: TGTGCCACTCAAGGATTGATTCACGAGCAGTACTTC; CDR3aa: CATQGLIHEQYF
d_gene: .; v_gene: TRBV6-5; abundance: .; j_gene: TRBJ1-3; CDR3nt: TGTGCCAGCAGTTTTAGGACAAAGGGAGACACCATATATTTT; CDR3aa: CASSFRTKGDTIYF
d_gene: .; v_gene: TRBV5-1; abundance: .; j_gene: TRBJ2-7; CDR3nt: TGCGCCAGCAGCTTTACCGGGACAACATACGAGCAGTACTTC; CDR3aa: CASSFTGTTYEQYF
d_gene: TRBD2; v_gene: TRBV9; abundance: few; j_gene: TRBJ2-1; CDR3nt: TGTGCCAGCAGCTTGACTAGCGGGAGATATGATGAGCAGTTCTTC; CDR3aa: CASSLTSGRYDEQFF
d_gene: .; v_gene: TRBV7-9; abundance: many; j_gene: TRBJ1-5; CDR3nt: TGTGCCAGCAGCTTAGTTCCCCCTCAATGGCGGGGGAAGGAGCCCCAGCATTTT; CDR3aa: CASSLVPPQWRGKEPQHF
d_gene: .; v_gene: TRBV28; abundance: .; j_gene: TRBJ2-3; CDR3nt: TGTGCAGAGGGGGGTGAGGTACCCGATACGCAGTATTTT; CDR3aa: CAEGGEVPDTQYF
d_gene: .; v_gene: TRBV7-8; abundance: few; j_gene: TRBJ1-5; CDR3nt: TGTGCCAGCAGCCAGACAGGTATTTGGAGTCAGCCCCAGCATTTT; CDR3aa: CASSQTGIWSQPQHF